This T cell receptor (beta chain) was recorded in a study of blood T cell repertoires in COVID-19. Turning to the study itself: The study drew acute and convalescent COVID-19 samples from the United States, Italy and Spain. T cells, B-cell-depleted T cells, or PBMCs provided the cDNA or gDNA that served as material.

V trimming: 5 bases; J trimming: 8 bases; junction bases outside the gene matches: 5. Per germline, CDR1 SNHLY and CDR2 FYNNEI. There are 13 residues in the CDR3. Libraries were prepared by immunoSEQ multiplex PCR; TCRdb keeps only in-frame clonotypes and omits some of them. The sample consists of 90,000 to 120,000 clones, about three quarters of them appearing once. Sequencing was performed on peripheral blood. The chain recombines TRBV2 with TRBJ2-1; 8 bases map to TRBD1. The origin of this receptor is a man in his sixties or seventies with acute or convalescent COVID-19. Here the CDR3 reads CASSRTGWHEQFF. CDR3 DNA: TGTGCCAGCAGTCGGACAGGGTGGCATGAGCAGTTCTTC.